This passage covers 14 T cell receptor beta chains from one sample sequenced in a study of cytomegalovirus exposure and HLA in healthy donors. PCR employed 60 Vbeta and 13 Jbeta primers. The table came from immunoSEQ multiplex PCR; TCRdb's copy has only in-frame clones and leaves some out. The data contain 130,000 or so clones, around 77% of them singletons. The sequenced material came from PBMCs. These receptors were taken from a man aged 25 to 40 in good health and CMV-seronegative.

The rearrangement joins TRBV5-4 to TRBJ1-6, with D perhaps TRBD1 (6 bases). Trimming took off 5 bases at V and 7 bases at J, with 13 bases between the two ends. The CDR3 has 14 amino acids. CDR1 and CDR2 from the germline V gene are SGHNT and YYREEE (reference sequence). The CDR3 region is CASRKSTGNSPLHF. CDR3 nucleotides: TGTGCCAGCAGAAAAAGTACAGGGAATTCACCCCTCCACTTT.

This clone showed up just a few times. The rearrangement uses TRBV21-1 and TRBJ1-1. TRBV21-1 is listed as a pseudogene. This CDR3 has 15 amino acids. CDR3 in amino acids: CASSKVEGRDTEAFF. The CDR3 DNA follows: TGTGCCAGCAGCAAAGTTGAGGGTCGAGACACCGAAGCTTTCTTT.

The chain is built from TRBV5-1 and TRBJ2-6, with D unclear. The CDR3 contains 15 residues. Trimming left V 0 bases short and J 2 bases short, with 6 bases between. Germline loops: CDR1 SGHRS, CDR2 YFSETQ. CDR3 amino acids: CASSLGVAGANVLTF. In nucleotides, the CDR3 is TGCGCCAGCAGCTTGGGCGTGGCTGGGGCCAACGTCCTGACTTTC.

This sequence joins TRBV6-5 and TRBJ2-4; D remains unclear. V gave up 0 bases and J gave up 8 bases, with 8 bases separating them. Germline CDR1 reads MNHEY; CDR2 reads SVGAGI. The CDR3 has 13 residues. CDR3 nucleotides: TGTGCCAGCAGTTACTCCTTAGTGGACATTCAGTACTTC. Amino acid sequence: CASSYSLVDIQYF.

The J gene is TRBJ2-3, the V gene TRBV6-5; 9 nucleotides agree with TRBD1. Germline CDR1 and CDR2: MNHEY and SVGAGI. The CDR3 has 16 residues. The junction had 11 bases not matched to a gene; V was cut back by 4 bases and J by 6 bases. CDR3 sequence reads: CASSSYTGQGTDTQYF. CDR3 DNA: TGTGCCAGCAGTTCTTATACGGGACAGGGAACGGATACGCAGTATTTT.

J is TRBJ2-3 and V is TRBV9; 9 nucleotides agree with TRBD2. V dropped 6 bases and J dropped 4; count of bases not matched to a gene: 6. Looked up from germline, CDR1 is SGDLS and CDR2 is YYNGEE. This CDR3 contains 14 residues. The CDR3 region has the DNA TGTGCCAGCAACAGCGGGGGGCGGGCAGATACGCAGTATTTT. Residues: CASNSGGRADTQYF. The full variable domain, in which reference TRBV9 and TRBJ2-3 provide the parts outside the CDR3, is DSGVTQTPKHLITATGQRVTLRCSPRSGDLSVYWYQQSLDQGLQFLIQYYNGEERAKGNILERFSAQQFPDLHSELNLSSLELGDSALYFCASNSGGRADTQYFGPGTRLTVL.

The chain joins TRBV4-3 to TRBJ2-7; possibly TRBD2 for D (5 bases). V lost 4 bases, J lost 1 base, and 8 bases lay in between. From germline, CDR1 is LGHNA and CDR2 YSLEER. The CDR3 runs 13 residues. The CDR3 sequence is CASSPGVSYEQYF. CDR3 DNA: TGCGCCAGCAGCCCCGGGGTTTCCTACGAGCAGTACTTC.

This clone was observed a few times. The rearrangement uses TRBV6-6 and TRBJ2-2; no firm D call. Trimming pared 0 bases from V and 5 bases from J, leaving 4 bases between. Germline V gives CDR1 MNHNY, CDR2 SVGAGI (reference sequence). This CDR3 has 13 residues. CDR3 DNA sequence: TGTGCCAGCAGTTACTCAGAGACCGGGGAGCTGTTTTTT. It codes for CASSYSETGELFF.

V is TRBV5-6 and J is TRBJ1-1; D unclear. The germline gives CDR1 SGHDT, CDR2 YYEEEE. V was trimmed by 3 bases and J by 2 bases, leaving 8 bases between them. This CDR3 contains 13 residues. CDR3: CASSYGLNTEAFF. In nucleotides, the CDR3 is TGTGCCAGCAGCTACGGACTCAACACTGAAGCTTTCTTT.

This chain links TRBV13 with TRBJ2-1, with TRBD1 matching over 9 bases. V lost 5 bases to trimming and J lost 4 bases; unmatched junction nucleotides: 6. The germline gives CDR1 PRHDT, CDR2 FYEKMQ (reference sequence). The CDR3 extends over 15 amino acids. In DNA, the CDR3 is TGTGCCAGCAGCCTCGCGGGACAGGGTTACAATGAGCAGTTCTTC. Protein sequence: CASSLAGQGYNEQFF.

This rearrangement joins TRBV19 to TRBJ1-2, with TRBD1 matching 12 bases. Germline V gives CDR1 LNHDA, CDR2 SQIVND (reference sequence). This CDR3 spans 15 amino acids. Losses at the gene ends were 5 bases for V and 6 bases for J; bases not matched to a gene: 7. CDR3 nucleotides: TGTGCCAGTAGTGGTTACGGGACAGGGGGCCATGGCTACACCTTC. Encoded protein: CASSGYGTGGHGYTF.

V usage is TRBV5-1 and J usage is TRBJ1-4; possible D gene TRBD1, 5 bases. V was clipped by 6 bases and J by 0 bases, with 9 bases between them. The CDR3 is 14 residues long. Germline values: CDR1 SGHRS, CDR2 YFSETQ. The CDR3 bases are TGCGCCAGCACAGGGCTAGCAACTAATGAAAAACTGTTTTTT. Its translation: CASTGLATNEKLFF.

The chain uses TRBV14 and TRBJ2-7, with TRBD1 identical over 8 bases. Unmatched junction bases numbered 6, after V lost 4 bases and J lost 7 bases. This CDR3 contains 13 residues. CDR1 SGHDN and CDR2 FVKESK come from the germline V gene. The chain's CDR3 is CASSPTGVQEQYF. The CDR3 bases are TGTGCCAGCAGCCCGACAGGGGTGCAGGAGCAGTACTTC.

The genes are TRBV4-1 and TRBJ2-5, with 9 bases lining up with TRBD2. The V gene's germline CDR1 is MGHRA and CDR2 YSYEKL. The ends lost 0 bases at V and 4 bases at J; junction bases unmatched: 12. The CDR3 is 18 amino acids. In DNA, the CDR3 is TGCGCCAGCAGCCAAGATAGGTCTAGCGGGGCGGTGGGAGAGACCCAGTACTTC. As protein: CASSQDRSSGAVGETQYF.